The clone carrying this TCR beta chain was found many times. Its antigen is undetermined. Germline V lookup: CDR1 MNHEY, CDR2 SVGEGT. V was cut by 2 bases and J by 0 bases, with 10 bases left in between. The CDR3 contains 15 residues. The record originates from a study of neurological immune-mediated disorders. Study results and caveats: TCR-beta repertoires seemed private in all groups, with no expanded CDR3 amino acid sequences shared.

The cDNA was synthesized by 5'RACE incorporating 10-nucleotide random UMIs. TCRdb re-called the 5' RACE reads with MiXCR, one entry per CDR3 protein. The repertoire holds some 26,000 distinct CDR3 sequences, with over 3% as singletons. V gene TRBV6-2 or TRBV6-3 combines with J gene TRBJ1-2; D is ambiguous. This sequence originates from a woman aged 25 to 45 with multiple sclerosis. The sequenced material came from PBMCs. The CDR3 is CASSYVRNSNYGYTF. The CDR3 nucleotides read TGTGCCAGCAGTTACGTCAGGAACTCTAACTATGGCTACACCTTC.